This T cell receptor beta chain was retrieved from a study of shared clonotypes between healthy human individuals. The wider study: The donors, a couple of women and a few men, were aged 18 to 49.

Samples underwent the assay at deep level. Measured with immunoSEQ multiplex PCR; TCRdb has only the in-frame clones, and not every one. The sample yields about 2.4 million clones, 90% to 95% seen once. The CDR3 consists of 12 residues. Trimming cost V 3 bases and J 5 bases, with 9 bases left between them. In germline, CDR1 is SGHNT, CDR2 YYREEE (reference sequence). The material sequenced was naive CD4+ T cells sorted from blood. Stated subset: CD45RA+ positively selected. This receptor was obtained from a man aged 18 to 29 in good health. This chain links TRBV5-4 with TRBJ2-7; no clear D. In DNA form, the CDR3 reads TGTGCCAGCAGCTCCCTTGCCCACGAGCAGTACTTC. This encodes CASSSLAHEQYF.